Shown below are 32 T cell receptor beta chains from a single sample sequenced in a study of T cells in Graves' hyperthyroidism and ophthalmopathy (dated by TCRdb to between 2019 and 2020). Libraries were prepared through multiplex PCR. The sample was run on an Illumina HiSeq 2000. Amplification of TCR beta CDR3 regions was carried out from RNA transcripts. For the first round of RT-PCR on the TCR CDR3, the HTBI primer set was used together with the Qiagen OneStep RT-PCR kit. In TCRdb, the public reads were trimmed at Q25 with fastp and aligned with MiXCR, with productive beta chains retained. Entries that share a CDR3 protein sequence are merged under the most common genes and DNA. For this sample there are roughly 650,000 distinct CDR3 sequences; 16% appear just once. 2.5% to 4% of the sample is in the top ten clones. The sample was blood. These receptor sequences come from a woman in her thirties or forties with Graves' ophthalmopathy.

This clonotype has at least ten counts. DNA of the CDR3: TGTGCCAGCAGTTTCCTAGGGAGAGGCTACACCTTC. Translation gives CASSFLGRGYTF. This rearrangement joins TRBV12-3 or TRBV12-4 to TRBJ1-2; D not certain. The ends were cut back, 3 bases at V and 8 bases at J, with 10 bases in the middle. The CDR3 has 12 residues.

The table lists this clonotype with a count of one. Given a much more abundant clone one base away, this may be a read error. The chain couples TRBV6-1 to TRBJ1-1, with a possible D match to TRBD1 (5 bases). The CDR3 is 15 residues long. V dropped 11 bases and J dropped 0 bases, with 19 bases sitting between them. Looked up from germline, CDR1 is MNHNS and CDR2 is SASEGT. The CDR3 nucleotides read TGTGCCGGGGGGGGAGTTTGGAACCTGAACACTGAAGCTTTCTTT. It specifies CAGGGVWNLNTEAFF.

Ten or more counts support this clonotype. The chain recombines TRBV5-1 with TRBJ2-3; TRBD2 agrees at 11 bases. The CDR3 consists of 13 residues. J was trimmed by 3 bases and V by 7 bases; bases with no gene match: 1. Germline V gene lookup returns CDR1 SGHRS and CDR2 YFSETQ. The CDR3 here is CASASGGTDTQYF. DNA of the CDR3: TGCGCCAGCGCTAGCGGGGGGACAGATACGCAGTATTTT.

This clonotype was seen at least ten times. The chain links TRBV12-3 or TRBV12-4 to TRBJ2-3; weak D call: TRBD2 (7 bases). V lost 3 bases and J lost 7, with 20 bases in between. The CDR3 consists of 16 residues. The CDR3 DNA reads TGTGCCAGCAGTTTGGGAGGGGCTAGGGGGATGAATACGCAGTATTTT. As protein: CASSLGGARGMNTQYF.

The chain recombines TRBV20-1 with TRBJ2-5; 7 bases line up with TRBD1. After removal of 2 bases from V and 4 bases from J, the junction contained 13 bases not matched to a gene. The CDR3 spans 16 residues. CDR1 is DFQATT, CDR2 SNEGSKA, per germline (reference sequence). The CDR3 protein is CSARRGTEIRGETQYF. The CDR3 DNA sequence: TGCAGTGCTAGACGTGGGACAGAGATACGCGGAGAGACCCAGTACTTC.

There are a few counts of this clonotype. V and J are TRBV25-1 and TRBJ2-1; TRBD2 agrees at 8 bases. The CDR3 is made up of 16 amino acids. V shed 5 bases, J shed 4 bases, and the junction held 10 bases outside the gene matches. Germline CDR1 reads MGHDK; CDR2 reads SYGVNS. CDR3 DNA sequence: TGTGCCAGCAGTCCCCTACCCAGCGGGGGTTACAATGAGCAGTTCTTC. It translates to CASSPLPSGGYNEQFF.

Ten or more counts support this clonotype. The rearrangement joins TRBV20-1 to TRBJ1-5; a possible D gene is TRBD1 (6 bases). Germline-derived CDR1 and CDR2 are DFQATT and SNEGSKA (reference sequence). The CDR3 sequence is 15 residues long. The ends were cut back, 1 base at V and 10 bases at J, with 20 bases in the middle. CDR3 sequence: CSARGPGTPKSPQHF. CDR3 in DNA: TGCAGTGCTAGAGGACCAGGGACACCGAAGAGTCCCCAGCATTTT.

This clonotype has ten or more counts. This chain connects TRBV12-3 or TRBV12-4 to TRBJ1-2; the match to TRBD1 covers 8 bases. The CDR3 loop spans 14 amino acids. V shed 6 bases, J shed 8 bases, and the junction held 11 bases outside the gene matches. Here the CDR3 DNA reads TGTGCCAGCAGCCCAGGGGGCAGGGTACTCGGCTACACCTTC. Protein sequence: CASSPGGRVLGYTF.

This clonotype was detected ten times or more. A read error may account for a junction end that differs from germline. The V and J genes are TRBV7-7 and TRBJ2-7; D gene uncertain. The CDR3 totals 13 residues. CDR1 is SSHAT and CDR2 is FNYEAQ in the germline V gene (reference sequence). This chain's CDR3 is CASSLIVYSEQYF. The CDR3 DNA reads TGTGCTAGCAGCTTAATCGTGTACTCCGAGCAGTACTTC. Complete variable domain (other parts from reference TRBV7-7 and TRBJ2-7): GAGVSQSPRYKVTKRGQDVTLRCDPISSHATLYWYQQALGQGPEFLTYFNYEAQPDKSGLPSDRFSAERPEGSISTLTIQRTEQRDSAMYRCASSLIVYSEQYFGPGTRLTVT.

This clonotype was seen many times. The chain uses TRBV2 and TRBJ2-3; TRBD2 matches 8 bases. The CDR3 contains 16 residues. V lost 2 bases, J lost 0 bases, and 4 bases stayed unmatched. CDR1 and CDR2 from the germline V gene are SNHLY and FYNNEI. The CDR3 DNA sequence: TGTGCCAGCAGTGAAATCGGACTAGCTAGCACAGATACGCAGTATTTT. Translated, it gives CASSEIGLASTDTQYF. The variable domain in full, completed from reference TRBV2 and TRBJ2-3, reads EPEVTQTPSHQVTQMGQEVILRCVPISNHLYFYWYRQILGQKVEFLVSFYNNEISEKSEIFDDQFSVERPDGSNFTLKIRSTKLEDSAMYFCASSEIGLASTDTQYFGPGTRLTVL.

This sequence joins TRBV6-1 and TRBJ2-7; D is possibly TRBD2 (6 bases). The germline CDR1 and CDR2 sequences are MNHNS and SASEGT. The CDR3 extends over 15 amino acids. Between the trimmed V and J ends, which lost 4 bases and 3 bases, there was a span of 16 bases. The CDR3 coding sequence is TGTGCCAGCAGTGTCGTGATGGGTAGCGGCTACGAGCAGTACTTC. Protein sequence: CASSVVMGSGYEQYF.

This clonotype was detected only once. The V gene is TRBV28, the J gene TRBJ2-7; TRBD1 matches 9 bases. CDR1 is MDHEN and CDR2 is SYDVKM in the germline V gene. With 4 bases clipped from V and 4 bases from J, the junction kept 5 bases outside the gene matches. The CDR3 length is 14 residues. The CDR3 nucleotides read TGTGCCAGCAGTTACGCGACAGGGGGGTACGAGCAGTACTTC. Translation: CASSYATGGYEQYF.

This clonotype has more than one count but fewer than ten. V usage is TRBV28 and J usage is TRBJ2-4; 8 bases fit TRBD1. The CDR3 is 15 residues long. Germline CDR1 is MDHEN and CDR2 is SYDVKM. V shed 4 bases, J shed 3 bases, and the junction held 5 bases outside the gene matches. The CDR3 nucleotides read TGTGCCAGCAGTTGGACAGGGTCGAGCAAAAACATTCAGTACTTC. Translation: CASSWTGSSKNIQYF. Complete variable domain (other parts from reference TRBV28 and TRBJ2-4): DVKVTQSSRYLVKRTGEKVFLECVQDMDHENMFWYRQDPGLGLRLIYFSYDVKMKEKGDIPEGYSVSREKKERFSLILESASTNQTSMYLCASSWTGSSKNIQYFGAGTRLSVL.

This chain links TRBV4-2 with TRBJ2-2; no reliable D call. CDR1 LGHNA and CDR2 YNFKEQ come from the germline V gene. V gave up 0 bases and J gave up 7 bases, with 6 bases separating them. CDR3 length: 13 residues. Written as DNA, the CDR3 is TGTGCCAGCAGCCAAGAGCGAGGCGGGGAGCTGTTTTTT. The encoded protein is CASSQERGGELFF.

This rearrangement joins TRBV7-9 to TRBJ2-5; 7 bases map to TRBD1. Per the germline V gene, CDR1 is SEHNR and CDR2 is FQNEAQ (reference sequence). After removal of 5 bases from V and 3 bases from J, the junction contained 9 bases not matched to a gene. The CDR3 contains 15 residues. The CDR3 spells CASSARQTGKETQYF. For the CDR3, the DNA is TGTGCCAGCAGCGCCAGACAGACAGGGAAAGAGACCCAGTACTTC.

This clonotype has more than one count but fewer than ten. This chain joins TRBV3-1 and TRBJ2-3; 15 nucleotides agree with TRBD2. Germline V CDR1 and CDR2: LGHDT, YNNKEL (reference sequence). The CDR3 length is 18 residues. V lost 3 bases and J lost 3; bases outside the gene matches: 7. The CDR3 DNA reads as TGTGCCAGCAGCCAGGGACTAGCGGGGGGCCGTAGGACAGATACGCAGTATTTT. Its translation is CASSQGLAGGRRTDTQYF.

The chain employs TRBV28 and TRBJ1-2; no reliable D call. Germline V gene data show CDR1 as MDHEN and CDR2 as SYDVKM. The CDR3 has 13 residues. The ends were cut back, 6 bases at V and 2 bases at J, with 10 bases in the middle. CDR3: CASSLQKNYGYTF. The CDR3 nucleotides are TGTGCCAGCAGCCTCCAGAAGAACTATGGCTACACCTTC.

The V and J genes are TRBV7-9 and TRBJ2-1, with a possible D match to TRBD2 (8 bases). The CDR3 runs 19 residues. V shed 5 bases and J shed 7 bases, with 30 bases lying between them. Germline CDR1 and CDR2: SEHNR and FQNEAQ (reference sequence). CDR3 protein: CASSLAQRGLSGRGNEQFF. In DNA, the CDR3 is TGTGCCAGCAGCCTTGCGCAAAGGGGGCTAAGCGGGAGAGGAAATGAGCAGTTCTTC.

This clonotype has ten or more counts. The rearrangement uses TRBV2 and TRBJ2-7; the D is unclear. Trimming shortened V by 9 bases and J by 3 bases, and 9 bases separated the two germline ends. This CDR3 has 11 amino acids. Germline lookup yields CDR1 SNHLY and CDR2 FYNNEI. The CDR3 DNA reads as TGTGCCAGTCGCGAAAGCTACGAGCAGTACTTC. This gives the protein CASRESYEQYF.

This clonotype came up many times. The V and J genes are TRBV6-1 and TRBJ2-3; D is unresolved. Per germline, CDR1 MNHNS and CDR2 SASEGT. V shed 3 bases and J shed 2 bases, with 6 bases lying between them. The CDR3 contains 13 residues. In DNA, the CDR3 is TGTGCCAGCAGTGAGCCCATCACAGATACGCAGTATTTT. Amino acid sequence: CASSEPITDTQYF.

This clonotype was seen many times. The chain carries TRBV18 and TRBJ1-4; maybe TRBD1 (6 bases). Between the trimmed V and J ends, which lost 6 bases and 4 bases, there was a span of 18 bases. Germline V gene data show CDR1 as KGHSH and CDR2 as LQKENI. This CDR3 is 16 amino acids long. In DNA, the CDR3 is TGTGCCAGCTCGCCAAACAGGGCGGTCCTTAATGAAAAACTGTTTTTT. Translated, it gives CASSPNRAVLNEKLFF.

The V gene is TRBV6-1, the J gene TRBJ1-1; 7 positions match TRBD1. CDR1 and CDR2 from the germline V gene are MNHNS and SASEGT. With V trimmed by 5 bases and J by 1 base, 4 bases remained unmatched. This CDR3 is built from 14 residues. The CDR3 DNA follows: TGTGCCAGCAGTTTCGACAGGGCGAACACTGAAGCTTTCTTT. Encoded protein: CASSFDRANTEAFF.

The chain employs TRBV20-1 and TRBJ2-2; 7 bases fit TRBD2. Germline CDR1 reads DFQATT; CDR2 reads SNEGSKA (reference sequence). The CDR3 spans 15 residues. J gave up 5 bases and V 4 bases, and 10 bases lay outside the gene matches. DNA of the CDR3: TGCAGTGCTAAAGCGACGGGGAGGGAAACCGGGGAGCTGTTTTTT. This gives the protein CSAKATGRETGELFF.

About this clonotype itself: A much larger clonotype is one base distant, so this may be a read error. The genes are TRBV12-3 or TRBV12-4 and TRBJ1-3; D gene uncertain. The CDR3 loop spans 15 amino acids. CDR3 coding DNA: TGTGCCAGCAGGCCTGAGGCTACTCCTGGAAACACCACATATTTT. Its translation: CASRPEATPGNTTYF.

This clonotype was counted only a few times. This chain links TRBV30 with TRBJ2-5; tentative D call: TRBD1 (6 bases). The germline CDR1 and CDR2 sequences are GTSNPN and SVGIG (reference sequence). The CDR3 extends over 12 amino acids. Trimming shortened V by 4 bases and J by 5 bases, and 11 bases separated the two germline ends. The CDR3 DNA is TGTGCCTGGAACAGGGCCTCGGAGACCCAGTACTTC. This encodes CAWNRASETQYF.

There are many counts of this clonotype. This chain uses TRBV5-1 with TRBJ2-5, with D perhaps TRBD2 (5 bases). Trimming left V 4 bases short and J 6 bases short, with 19 bases between. The CDR3 loop spans 15 amino acids. Germline CDR1 and CDR2: SGHRS and YFSETQ. CDR3 protein: CASSLEVSGLKTQYF. The CDR3 bases are TGCGCCAGCAGCCTCGAGGTGTCGGGGTTGAAGACCCAGTACTTC.

This sequence joins TRBV28 and TRBJ2-7; TRBD2 is a possible D gene (7 bases). Germline values: CDR1 MDHEN, CDR2 SYDVKM. V lost 3 bases, J lost 4 bases, and 13 bases lay in between. The CDR3 is 14 residues long. DNA of the CDR3: TGTGCCAGCAGTTTCCAGGGAGGGGGATACGAGCAGTACTTC. This translates into CASSFQGGGYEQYF.

This clonotype was counted a few times. This chain uses TRBV28 with TRBJ2-1; 10 nucleotides align to TRBD2. J was trimmed by 6 bases and V by 5 bases; bases with no gene match: 13. The CDR3 is made up of 17 amino acids. CDR1 is MDHEN and CDR2 is SYDVKM in the germline V gene. DNA for the CDR3: TGTGCCAGCAGTGAAAGCGGGAGGGCCCGGTTTAGCAATGAGCAGTTCTTC. Translating gives CASSESGRARFSNEQFF.

This clonotype was detected only a few times. The CDR3 DNA follows: TGCGCCAGCAGCTTCTTTTGGCAGCCCCAAGAGACCCAGTACTTC. Amino acids: CASSFFWQPQETQYF. The chain recombines TRBV5-1 with TRBJ2-5, with D unclear. Germline V lookup: CDR1 SGHRS, CDR2 YFSETQ. Trimming removed 2 bases from V and 1 base from J, with 12 bases in between. The CDR3 consists of 15 residues. The variable domain in full, with the rest retrieved from reference TRBV5-1 and TRBJ2-5, is KAGVTQTPRYLIKTRGQQVTLSCSPISGHRSVSWYQQTPGQGLQFLFEYFSETQRNKGNFPGRFSGRQFSNSRSEMNVSTLELGDSALYLCASSFFWQPQETQYFGPGTRLLVL.

This clonotype was counted at least ten times. The genes are TRBV6-6 and TRBJ1-1, with 8 bases lining up with TRBD1. The CDR3 consists of 14 residues. CDR1 and CDR2 from the germline V gene are MNHNY and SVGAGI (reference sequence). Germline trimming cut 2 bases from V and 11 bases from J; bases unmatched to any gene: 10. The CDR3 region has the DNA TGTGCCAGCAGTTACAACGGACAGGGAACGGAGGCTTTCTTT. It encodes CASSYNGQGTEAFF.

The V gene is TRBV19, the J gene TRBJ2-1, with unresolved D. V lost 7 bases to trimming and J lost 0 bases, with 10 bases between them. CDR1 and CDR2 from the germline V gene are LNHDA and SQIVND (reference sequence). This CDR3 is built from 14 residues. CDR3 bases: TGTGCCAGTAATGGCGCGAGCTCCTACAATGAGCAGTTCTTC. This codes for CASNGASSYNEQFF.

V and J are TRBV20-1 and TRBJ1-5, with D tentatively TRBD1 (6 bases). The CDR3 runs to 15 residues. V was shortened by 4 bases and J by 0 bases, with 13 bases between the two germline ends. Germline V lookup: CDR1 DFQATT, CDR2 SNEGSKA (reference sequence). CDR3 sequence reads: CSATQGSPSNQPQHF. CDR3 in DNA: TGCAGTGCTACACAGGGTTCCCCTAGCAATCAGCCCCAGCATTTT.